Included here is one T cell receptor (beta chain) sequence, with context. The CDR3 extends over 15 amino acids. The germline gives CDR1 SNHLY, CDR2 FYNNEI. The V end was cut by 2 bases, the J end by 1 base, with 9 bases between. This record comes from a study of blood T cell repertoires in COVID-19. Overall study: The United States, Italy and Spain provided the acute and convalescent COVID-19 samples. PBMCs, B-cell-depleted T cells, or T cells were the source of the cDNA or gDNA that made up the material.

In the source study's methods: Amplification of reference gene primers was used by the study to estimate nucleated cell counts. Sequencing was performed with immunoSEQ multiplex PCR; in TCRdb, only in-frame clones are kept and a portion is missing. From that table come the V and J calls and clone size; the DNA was used to work out D and trimming. Found here are about 110,000 clones, 85% to 90% of them singletons; the top ten hold about 30%. The source of this sequence is a woman of 80 years or more with acute or convalescent COVID-19. The rearrangement uses TRBV2 and TRBJ2-1, with D perhaps TRBD1 (5 bases). Source material: peripheral blood. Written as DNA, the CDR3 is TGTGCCAGCAGTGAAAGGGGCAATTCCTACAATGAGCAGTTCTTC. Protein: CASSERGNSYNEQFF.